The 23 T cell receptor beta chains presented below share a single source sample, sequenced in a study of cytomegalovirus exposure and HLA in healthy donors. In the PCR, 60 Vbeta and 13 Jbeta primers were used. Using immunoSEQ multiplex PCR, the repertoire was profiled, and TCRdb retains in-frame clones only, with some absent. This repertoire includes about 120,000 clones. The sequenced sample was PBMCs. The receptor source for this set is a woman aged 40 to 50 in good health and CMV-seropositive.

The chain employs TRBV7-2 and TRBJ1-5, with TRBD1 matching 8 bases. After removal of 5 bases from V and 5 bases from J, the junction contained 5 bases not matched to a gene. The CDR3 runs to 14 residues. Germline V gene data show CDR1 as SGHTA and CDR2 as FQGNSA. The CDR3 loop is CASSIRGLDQPQHF. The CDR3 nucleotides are TGTGCCAGCAGCATCAGGGGGCTCGATCAGCCCCAGCATTTT.

In DNA, the CDR3 is TGCAGCGTTGCGGTGAAGGAGCAGTACTTC. It is translated as CSVAVKEQYF. This sequence joins TRBV29-1 and TRBJ2-7; D is unclear. Germline CDR1 reads SQVTM; CDR2 reads ANQGSEA. CDR3 length equals 10 residues. The V and J ends lost 4 bases and 7 bases respectively, with 8 bases between them.

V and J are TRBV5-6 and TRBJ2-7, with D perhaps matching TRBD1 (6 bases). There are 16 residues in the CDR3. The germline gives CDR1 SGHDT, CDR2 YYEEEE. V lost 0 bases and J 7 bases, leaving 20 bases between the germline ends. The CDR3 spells CASSLAGDGGAREQYF. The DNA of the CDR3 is TGTGCCAGCAGCTTGGCCGGAGATGGGGGCGCTAGGGAGCAGTACTTC.

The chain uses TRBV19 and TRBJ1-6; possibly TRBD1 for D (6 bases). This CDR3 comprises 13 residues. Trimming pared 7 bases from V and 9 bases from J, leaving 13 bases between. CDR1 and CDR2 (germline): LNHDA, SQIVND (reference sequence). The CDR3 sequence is CASNRDNTSPLHF. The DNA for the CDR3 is TGTGCCAGTAATCGGGACAATACTTCACCCCTCCACTTT.

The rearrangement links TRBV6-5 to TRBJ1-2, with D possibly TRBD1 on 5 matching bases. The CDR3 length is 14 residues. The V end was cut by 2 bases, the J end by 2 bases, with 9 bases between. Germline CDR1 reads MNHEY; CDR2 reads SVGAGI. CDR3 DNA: TGTGCCAGCAGTTACGGAACAGGAAACTATGGCTACACCTTC. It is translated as CASSYGTGNYGYTF.

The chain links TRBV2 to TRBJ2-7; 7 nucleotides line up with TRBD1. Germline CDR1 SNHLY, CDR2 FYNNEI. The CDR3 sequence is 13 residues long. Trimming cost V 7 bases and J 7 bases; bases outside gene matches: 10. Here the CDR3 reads CASTGTALGEQYF. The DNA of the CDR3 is TGTGCCAGCACCGGGACAGCGCTAGGAGAGCAGTACTTC.

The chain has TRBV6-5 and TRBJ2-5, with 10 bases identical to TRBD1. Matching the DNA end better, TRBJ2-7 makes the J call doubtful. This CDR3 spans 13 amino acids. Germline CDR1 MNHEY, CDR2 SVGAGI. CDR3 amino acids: CASSMGQGYEQYF. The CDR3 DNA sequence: TGTGCCAGCAGCATGGGACAGGGGTACGAGCAGTACTTC.

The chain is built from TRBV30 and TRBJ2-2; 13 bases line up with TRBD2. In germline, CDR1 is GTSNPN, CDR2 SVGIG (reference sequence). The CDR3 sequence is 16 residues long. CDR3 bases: TGTTCGATGGGGACTAGCGGGGCTACGAACACCGGGGAGCTGTTTTTT. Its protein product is CSMGTSGATNTGELFF.

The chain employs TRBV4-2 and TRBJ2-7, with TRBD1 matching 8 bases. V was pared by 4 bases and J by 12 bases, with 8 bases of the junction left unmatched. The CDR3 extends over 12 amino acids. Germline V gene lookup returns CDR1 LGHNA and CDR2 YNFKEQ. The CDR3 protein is CASSPMDRVLYF. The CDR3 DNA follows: TGTGCCAGCAGCCCGATGGACAGGGTACTGTACTTC.

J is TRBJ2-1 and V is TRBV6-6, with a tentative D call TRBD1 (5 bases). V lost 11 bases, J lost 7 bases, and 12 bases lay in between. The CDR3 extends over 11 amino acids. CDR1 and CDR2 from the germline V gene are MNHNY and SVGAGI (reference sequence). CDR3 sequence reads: CAHSKGNEQFF. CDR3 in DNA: TGTGCCCATTCAAAGGGGAATGAGCAGTTCTTC.

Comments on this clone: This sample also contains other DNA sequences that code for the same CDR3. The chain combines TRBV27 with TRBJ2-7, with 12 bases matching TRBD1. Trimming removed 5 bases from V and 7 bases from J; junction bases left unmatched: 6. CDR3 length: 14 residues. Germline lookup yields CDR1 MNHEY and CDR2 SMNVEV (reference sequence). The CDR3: CASSLGQGAREQYF. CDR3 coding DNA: TGTGCCAGCAGTCTGGGACAGGGGGCAAGAGAGCAGTACTTC.

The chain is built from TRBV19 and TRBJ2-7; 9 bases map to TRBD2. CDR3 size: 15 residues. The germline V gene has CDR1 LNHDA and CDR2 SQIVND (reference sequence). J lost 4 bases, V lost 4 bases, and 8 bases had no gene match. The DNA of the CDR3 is TGTGCCAGTAGTACTAGCGGGAATTCGTTTTACGAGCAGTACTTC. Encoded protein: CASSTSGNSFYEQYF.

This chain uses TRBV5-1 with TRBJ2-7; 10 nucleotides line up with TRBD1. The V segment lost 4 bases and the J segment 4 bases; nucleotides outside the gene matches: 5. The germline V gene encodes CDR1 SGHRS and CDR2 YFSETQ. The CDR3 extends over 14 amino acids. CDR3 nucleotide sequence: TGCGCCAGCAGCCCGGACAGGGGGGGATACGAGCAGTACTTC. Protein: CASSPDRGGYEQYF.

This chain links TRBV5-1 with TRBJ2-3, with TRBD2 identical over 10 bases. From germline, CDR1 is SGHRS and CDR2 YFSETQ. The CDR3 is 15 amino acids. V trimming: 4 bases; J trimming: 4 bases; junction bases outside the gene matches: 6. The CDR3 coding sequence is TGCGCCAGCAGCGCAACTAGCGGGATCCCAGATACGCAGTATTTT. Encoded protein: CASSATSGIPDTQYF.

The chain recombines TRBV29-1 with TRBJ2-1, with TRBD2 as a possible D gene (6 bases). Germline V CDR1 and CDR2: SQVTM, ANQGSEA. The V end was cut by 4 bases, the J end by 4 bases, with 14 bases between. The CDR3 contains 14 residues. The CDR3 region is CSVVGGTSYNEQFF. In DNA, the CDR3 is TGCAGCGTTGTGGGGGGTACTTCATACAATGAGCAGTTCTTC.

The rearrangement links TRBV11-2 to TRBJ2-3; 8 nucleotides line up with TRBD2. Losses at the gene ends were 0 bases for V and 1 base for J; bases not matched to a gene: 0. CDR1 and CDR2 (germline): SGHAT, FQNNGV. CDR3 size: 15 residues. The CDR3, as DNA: TGTGCCAGCAGCTTAGACGGGAGGGGCACAGATACGCAGTATTTT. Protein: CASSLDGRGTDTQYF.

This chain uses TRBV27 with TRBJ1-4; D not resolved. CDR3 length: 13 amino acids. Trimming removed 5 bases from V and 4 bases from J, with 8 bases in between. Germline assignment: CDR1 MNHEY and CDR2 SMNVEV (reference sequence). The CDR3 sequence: CASSIRLNEKLFF. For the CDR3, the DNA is TGTGCCAGCAGTATTCGACTTAATGAAAAACTGTTTTTT.

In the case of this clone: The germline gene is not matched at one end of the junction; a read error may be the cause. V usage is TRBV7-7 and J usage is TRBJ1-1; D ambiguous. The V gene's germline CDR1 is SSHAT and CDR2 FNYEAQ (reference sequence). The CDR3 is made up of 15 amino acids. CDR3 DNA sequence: TGTGCTAGCAGCCCTGTTACGGGGTTTGGGGCTGAAGCTTTCTTT. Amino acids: CASSPVTGFGAEAFF. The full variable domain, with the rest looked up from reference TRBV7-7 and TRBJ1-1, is GAGVSQSPRYKVTKRGQDVTLRCDPISSHATLYWYQQALGQGPEFLTYFNYEAQPDKSGLPSDRFSAERPEGSISTLTIQRTEQRDSAMYRCASSPVTGFGAEAFFGQGTRLTVV.

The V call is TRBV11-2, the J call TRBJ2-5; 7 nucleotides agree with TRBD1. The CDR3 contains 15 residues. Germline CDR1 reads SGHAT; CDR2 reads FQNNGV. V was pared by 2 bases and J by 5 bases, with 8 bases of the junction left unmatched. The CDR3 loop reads CASSLRGQTAETQYF. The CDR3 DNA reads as TGTGCCAGCAGCTTAAGGGGACAGACCGCGGAGACCCAGTACTTC.

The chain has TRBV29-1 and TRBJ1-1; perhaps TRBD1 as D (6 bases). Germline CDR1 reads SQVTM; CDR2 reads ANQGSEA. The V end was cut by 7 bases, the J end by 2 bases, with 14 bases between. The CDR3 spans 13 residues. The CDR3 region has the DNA TGCAGCGCCCGGACAGCGCCTAACACTGAAGCTTTCTTT. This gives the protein CSARTAPNTEAFF.

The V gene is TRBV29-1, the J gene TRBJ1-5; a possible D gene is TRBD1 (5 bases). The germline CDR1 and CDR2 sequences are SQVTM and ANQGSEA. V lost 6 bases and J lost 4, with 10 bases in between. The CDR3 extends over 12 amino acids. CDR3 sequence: CSVRTPNQPQHF. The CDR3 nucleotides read TGCAGCGTGCGGACACCTAATCAGCCCCAGCATTTT.

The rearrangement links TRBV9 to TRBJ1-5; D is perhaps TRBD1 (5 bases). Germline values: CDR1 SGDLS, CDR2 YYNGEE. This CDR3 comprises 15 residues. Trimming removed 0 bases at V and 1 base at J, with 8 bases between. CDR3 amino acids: CASSVEGASNQPQHF. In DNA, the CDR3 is TGTGCCAGCAGCGTAGAAGGGGCGAGCAATCAGCCCCAGCATTTT.

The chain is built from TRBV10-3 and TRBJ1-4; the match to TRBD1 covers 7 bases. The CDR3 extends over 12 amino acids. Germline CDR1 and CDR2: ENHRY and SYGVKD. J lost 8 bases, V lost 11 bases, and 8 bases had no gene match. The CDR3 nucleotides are TGTGCCTCCTGGGACAGCAGAGAAAAACTGTTTTTT. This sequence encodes CASWDSREKLFF.